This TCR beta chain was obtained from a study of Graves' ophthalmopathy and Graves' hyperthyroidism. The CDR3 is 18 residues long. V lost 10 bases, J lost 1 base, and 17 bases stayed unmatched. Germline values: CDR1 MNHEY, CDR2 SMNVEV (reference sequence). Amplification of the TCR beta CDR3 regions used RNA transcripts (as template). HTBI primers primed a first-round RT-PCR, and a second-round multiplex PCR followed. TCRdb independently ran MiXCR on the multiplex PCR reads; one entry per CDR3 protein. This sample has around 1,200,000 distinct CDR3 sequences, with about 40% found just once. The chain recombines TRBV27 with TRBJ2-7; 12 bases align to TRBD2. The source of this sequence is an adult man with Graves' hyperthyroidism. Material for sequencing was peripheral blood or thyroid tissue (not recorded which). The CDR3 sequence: CATREGGVLAGGSYEQYF. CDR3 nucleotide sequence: TGTGCCACCAGGGAAGGGGGTGTACTAGCGGGGGGTTCCTACGAGCAGTACTTC.